This T cell receptor beta chain was recorded in a study of graft-versus-host responses after intestinal transplantation. Study-level points and caveats: Patients who carried graft-donor T cell macrochimerism also had high graft-versus-host to host-versus-graft clonal ratios in their allografts.

On this clone itself: Its antigen is unidentified.

Generated by immunoSEQ multiplex PCR, the TCRdb table keeps only in-frame clones and is missing some. The sample contains around 71,000 clones, roughly 92% of which appear only once. The ends lost 5 bases at V and 5 bases at J; junction bases unmatched: 25. Germline loops: CDR1 LGHNA, CDR2 YNFKEQ. The length of the CDR3 is 20 residues. The source was bone marrow, collected 734 days after intestinal transplantation. The gene calls are TRBV4-2 and TRBJ2-3; 7 bases align to TRBD2. The source is a human patient who received an intestinal transplant, so some T cells may come from the graft donor. The CDR3 sequence is CASSNLGRKAGRAHGDTQYF. The CDR3 coding sequence is TGTGCCAGCAGCAACCTAGGCAGGAAAGCGGGACGTGCCCACGGAGATACGCAGTATTTT.